These 3 T cell receptor beta chains came from one sample sequenced in a study of cytomegalovirus exposure and HLA in healthy donors. The method was immunoSEQ multiplex PCR; TCRdb's version includes in-frame clones alone and lacks a portion of them. The data contain roughly 70,000 clones, roughly 80% of them seen just once; the ten biggest clones take up 3%. Sequencing used PBMCs. Receptors were obtained from a man aged 25 to 40 in good health and CMV-seronegative.

V usage is TRBV6-4 and J usage is TRBJ2-3; 7 positions agree with TRBD2. V was pared by 5 bases and J by 2 bases, with 7 bases of the junction left unmatched. The CDR3 has 15 amino acids. Germline V gene data show CDR1 as MRHNA and CDR2 as SNTAGT. The CDR3 DNA is TGTGCCAGCAGTTTGGCGGGGGAATCCACAGATACGCAGTATTTT. Translation gives CASSLAGESTDTQYF.

The rearrangement joins TRBV6-5 to TRBJ1-4; D may be TRBD1 (5 bases). Germline CDR1 MNHEY, CDR2 SVGAGI. V was trimmed by 6 bases and J by 0 bases, leaving 8 bases between them. The CDR3 has 14 residues. The CDR3 region has the DNA TGTGCCAGCAGCCCGACAGCAACTAATGAAAAACTGTTTTTT. Protein sequence: CASSPTATNEKLFF.

The chain has TRBV18 and TRBJ1-2; 9 nucleotides align to TRBD1. With 2 bases clipped from V and 3 bases from J, the junction kept 4 bases outside the gene matches. CDR1 and CDR2 from the germline V gene are KGHSH and LQKENI. The CDR3 has 15 residues. The DNA of the CDR3 is TGTGCCAGCTCACCAGGGGACAGGGCTTACTATGGCTACACCTTC. It codes for CASSPGDRAYYGYTF.